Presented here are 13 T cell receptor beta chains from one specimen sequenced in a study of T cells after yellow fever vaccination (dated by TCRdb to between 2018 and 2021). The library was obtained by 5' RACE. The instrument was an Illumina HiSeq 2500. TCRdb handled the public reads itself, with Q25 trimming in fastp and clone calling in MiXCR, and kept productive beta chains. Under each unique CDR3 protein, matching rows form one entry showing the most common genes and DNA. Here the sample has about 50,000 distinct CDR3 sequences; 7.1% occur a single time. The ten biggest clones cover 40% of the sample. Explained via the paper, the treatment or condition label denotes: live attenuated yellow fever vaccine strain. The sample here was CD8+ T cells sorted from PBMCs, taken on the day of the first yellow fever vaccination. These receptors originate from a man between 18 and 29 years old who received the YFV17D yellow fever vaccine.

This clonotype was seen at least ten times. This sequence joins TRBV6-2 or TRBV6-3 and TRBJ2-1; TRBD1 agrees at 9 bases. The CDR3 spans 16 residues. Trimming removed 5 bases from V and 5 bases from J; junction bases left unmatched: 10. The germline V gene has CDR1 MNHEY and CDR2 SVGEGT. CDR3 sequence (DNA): TGTGCCAGCAGTCCCCTCCGGGACAGGGTGGACAATGAGCAGTTCTTC. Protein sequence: CASSPLRDRVDNEQFF.

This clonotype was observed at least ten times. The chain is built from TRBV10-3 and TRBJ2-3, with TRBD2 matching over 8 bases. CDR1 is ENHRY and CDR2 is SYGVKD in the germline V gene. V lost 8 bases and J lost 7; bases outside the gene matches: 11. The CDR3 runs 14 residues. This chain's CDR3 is CAIDSSGLTYTQYF. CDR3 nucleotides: TGTGCCATCGACTCTAGCGGGCTCACTTATACGCAGTATTTT.

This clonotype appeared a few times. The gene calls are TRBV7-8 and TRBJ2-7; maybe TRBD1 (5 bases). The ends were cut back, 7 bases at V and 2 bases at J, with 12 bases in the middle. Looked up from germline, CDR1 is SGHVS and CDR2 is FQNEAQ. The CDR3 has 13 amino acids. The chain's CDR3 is CASTRAETYEQYF. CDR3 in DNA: TGTGCCAGCACCAGGGCGGAAACCTACGAGCAGTACTTC.

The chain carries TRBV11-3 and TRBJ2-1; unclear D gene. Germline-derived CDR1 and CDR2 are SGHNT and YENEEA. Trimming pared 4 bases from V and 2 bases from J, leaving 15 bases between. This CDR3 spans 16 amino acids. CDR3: CASSSTTERAYNEQFF. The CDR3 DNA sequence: TGTGCCAGCAGCTCCACGACTGAACGGGCCTACAATGAGCAGTTCTTC.

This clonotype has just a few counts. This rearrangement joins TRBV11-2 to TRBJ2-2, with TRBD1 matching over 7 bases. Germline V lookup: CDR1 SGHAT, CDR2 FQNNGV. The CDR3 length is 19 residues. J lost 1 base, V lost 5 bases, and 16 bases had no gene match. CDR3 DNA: TGTGCCAGCAGCAACCCAGCCGTAAGGACAGGAGGGAACACCGGGGAGCTGTTTTTT. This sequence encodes CASSNPAVRTGGNTGELFF. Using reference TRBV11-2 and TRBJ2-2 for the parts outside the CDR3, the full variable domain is EAGVAQSPRYKIIEKRQSVAFWCNPISGHATLYWYQQILGQGPKLLIQFQNNGVVDDSQLPKDRFSAERLKGVDSTLKIQPAKLEDSAVYLCASSNPAVRTGGNTGELFFGEGSRLTVL.

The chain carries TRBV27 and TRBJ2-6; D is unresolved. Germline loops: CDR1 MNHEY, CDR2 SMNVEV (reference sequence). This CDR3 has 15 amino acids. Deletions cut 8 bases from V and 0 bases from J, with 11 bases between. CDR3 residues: CASSDGYSGANVLTF. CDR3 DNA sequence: TGTGCCAGCTCAGACGGATACTCTGGGGCCAACGTCCTGACTTTC.

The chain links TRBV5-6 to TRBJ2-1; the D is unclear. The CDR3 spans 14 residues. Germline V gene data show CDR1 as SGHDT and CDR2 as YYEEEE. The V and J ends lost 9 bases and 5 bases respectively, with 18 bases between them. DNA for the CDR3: TGTGCCATGGGCCCCGGGCGACGGCACAATGAGCAGTTCTTC. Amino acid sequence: CAMGPGRRHNEQFF.

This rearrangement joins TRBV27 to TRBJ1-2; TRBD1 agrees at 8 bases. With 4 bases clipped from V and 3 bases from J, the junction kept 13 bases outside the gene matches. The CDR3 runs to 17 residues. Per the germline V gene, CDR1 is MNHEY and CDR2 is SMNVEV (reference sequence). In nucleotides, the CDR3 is TGTGCCAGCAGTTATAGCCGGACAGGGTGGGAAGACTATGGCTACACCTTC. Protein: CASSYSRTGWEDYGYTF.

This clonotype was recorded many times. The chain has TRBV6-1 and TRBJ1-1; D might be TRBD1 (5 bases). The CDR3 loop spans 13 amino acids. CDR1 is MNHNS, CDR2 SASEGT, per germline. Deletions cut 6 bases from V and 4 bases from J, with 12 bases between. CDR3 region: CASRSGFGTEAFF. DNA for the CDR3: TGTGCCAGCAGATCAGGGTTTGGCACTGAAGCTTTCTTT.

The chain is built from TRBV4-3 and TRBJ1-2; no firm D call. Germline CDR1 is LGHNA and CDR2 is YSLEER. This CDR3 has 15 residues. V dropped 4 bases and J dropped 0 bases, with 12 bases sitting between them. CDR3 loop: CASSPPFIANYGYTF. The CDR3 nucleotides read TGCGCCAGCAGCCCCCCTTTCATCGCTAACTATGGCTACACCTTC.

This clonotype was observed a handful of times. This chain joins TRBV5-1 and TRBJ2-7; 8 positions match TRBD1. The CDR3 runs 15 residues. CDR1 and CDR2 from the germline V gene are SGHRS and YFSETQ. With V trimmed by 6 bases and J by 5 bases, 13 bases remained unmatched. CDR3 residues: CASTLRAPGGHEQYF. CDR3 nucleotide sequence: TGCGCCAGCACCCTTCGAGCCCCAGGGGGCCACGAGCAGTACTTC.

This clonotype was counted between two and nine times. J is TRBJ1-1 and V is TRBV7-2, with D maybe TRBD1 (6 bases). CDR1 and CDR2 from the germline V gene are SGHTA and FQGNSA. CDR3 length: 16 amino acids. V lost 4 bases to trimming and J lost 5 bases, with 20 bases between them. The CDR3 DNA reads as TGTGCCAGCAGCTATGTGACGGGGGGGCGGGGGACTGAAGCTTTCTTT. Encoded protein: CASSYVTGGRGTEAFF.

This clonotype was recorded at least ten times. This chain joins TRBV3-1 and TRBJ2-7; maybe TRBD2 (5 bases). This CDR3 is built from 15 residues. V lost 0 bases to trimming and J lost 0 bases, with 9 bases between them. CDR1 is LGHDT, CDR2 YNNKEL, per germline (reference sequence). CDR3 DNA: TGTGCCAGCAGCCAAGATAGCGCCCCCTCCTACGAGCAGTACTTC. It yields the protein CASSQDSAPSYEQYF.